This TCR beta chain was recovered during a study of post-analysis software for immune sequencing data. Study as a whole: Disease trajectories encompassed relapsing-remitting, secondary progressive and progressive-relapsing multiple sclerosis. General study points: Elevated frequency relative to controls characterized roughly 5 TRBV segments in patients, TRBV5-6, TRBV5-1 and TRBV20-1 among them. By F measure, strong co-clustering occurred among samples prepared in the same batch. Versus controls, multiple sclerosis patients showed significantly lower diversity (normalized Chao1).

Unique molecular identifiers were built into the TCR beta cDNA libraries. Roughly 450,000 cDNA molecules were recovered from an input of about 1 to 10 million T cells. TCRdb re-called the PCR reads through MiXCR, storing one row per CDR3 protein. The table has some 890,000 distinct CDR3 sequences, approximately 53% seen once. Germline loops: CDR1 SGHRS, CDR2 YFSETQ. V was clipped by 1 base and J by 0 bases, with 7 bases between them. The CDR3 has 14 amino acids. As concerns this clonotype: The antigen remains unidentified.

Sequenced: blood. The TCR originated in a girl aged 5 to 17 with multiple sclerosis. This chain joins TRBV5-1 and TRBJ1-1, with a possible D match to TRBD1 (5 bases). CDR3: CASSLNRLNTEAFF. CDR3 nucleotide sequence: TGCGCCAGCAGCTTGAACAGGTTGAACACTGAAGCTTTCTTT. Combining the CDR3 with reference TRBV5-1 and TRBJ1-1 gives the whole variable domain KAGVTQTPRYLIKTRGQQVTLSCSPISGHRSVSWYQQTPGQGLQFLFEYFSETQRNKGNFPGRFSGRQFSNSRSEMNVSTLELGDSALYLCASSLNRLNTEAFFGQGTRLTVV.